Included here is one TCR beta chain sequence, with context. Its antigen is unidentified. The germline V gene encodes CDR1 MNHEY and CDR2 SMNVEV (reference sequence). The CDR3 runs to 12 residues. The V and J ends lost 5 bases and 10 bases respectively, with 14 bases between them. The data are from a study of cytomegalovirus exposure and HLA in healthy donors. Study observations and caveats: In a later analysis, a genetic analysis reported fewer productive-TCR N-insertions in an Asian-associated ancestry cluster than the cohort average. At a 0.05 false discovery rate, a later analysis found around 17,000 TCR beta sequences to be associated with HLA alleles. TCR beta sequences reportedly predicted the HLA-A and HLA-B alleles of most subjects accurately.

Vbeta (60) and Jbeta (13) primers were used in the PCR. TCRdb's copy holds only in-frame clones and misses some; the assay was immunoSEQ multiplex PCR. The sample records 130,000 or so clones, 70% to 85% being singletons. Nominally healthy donors were sampled, though unrecorded immune exposures were likely. The sequenced sample consisted of PBMCs. This clonotype was sampled from a woman between 35 and 50 years old in good health and CMV-seronegative. The rearrangement joins TRBV27 to TRBJ1-1; D possibly corresponds to TRBD1 (6 bases). The CDR3 nucleotides read TGTGCCAGCAGTCCTGGGGGCGTGCGAGCTTTCTTT. The encoded protein is CASSPGGVRAFF.